This note documents a single T cell receptor beta chain sequence. This CDR3 contains 15 residues. V dropped 3 bases and J dropped 8; count of bases not matched to a gene: 8. Germline loops: CDR1 MRHNA, CDR2 SNTAGT. These data come from a study of blood T cell repertoires in COVID-19. Study-wide background: Some COVID-19 samples were acute and others convalescent; all came from the United States, Italy and Spain. PBMCs, B-cell-depleted T cells, or T cells provided the cDNA or gDNA that made up the material.

As originally analysed: Reference gene primer amplification in the assay estimated nucleated cell counts. Assay: immunoSEQ multiplex PCR; the TCRdb copy retains only in-frame clones and omits some. Clonal size and the V and J genes are those of that table, whereas D and trimming came from the DNA. The sample lists roughly 210,000 clones, approximately 90% occurring once. Sequencing was carried out using peripheral blood. The V gene is TRBV6-4, the J gene TRBJ2-1, with 9 positions matching TRBD2. The source of this sequence is a man aged 65 to 85 with acute or convalescent COVID-19. In DNA form, the CDR3 reads TGTGCCAGCAGTGAGAGTAGCGGGAGAGTCTATGAGCAGTTCTTC. This sequence encodes CASSESSGRVYEQFF.